The clone carrying this TCR beta chain was picked up a small number of times. Its antigen is undetermined. The record originates from a study of T cells after yellow fever vaccination. As for the study in general: The authors prepared low-cell-number fractions using SMART-Seq v4 Ultra Low Input. Study-wide results and limits: Secondary responses were weaker yet peaked faster, day 5 versus 15. Detected again after the booster were most primary-vaccination clones, at approximately 96% CD4 and 88% CD8.

Trimming shortened V by 7 bases and J by 3 bases, and 11 bases separated the two germline ends. Looked up from germline, CDR1 is SSHAT and CDR2 is FNYEAQ (reference sequence). The CDR3 runs to 13 residues. A process of 5'RACE template switching, which added a universal primer site and UMIs, was used to make TCR cDNA. TCRdb re-analysed the 5' RACE reads in MiXCR, keeping a single row per CDR3 protein. The table has 340,000 or so distinct CDR3 sequences, under 15% seen once. The source of this sequence is a man younger than 35 who received the YFV17D yellow fever vaccine. This rearrangement joins TRBV7-7 to TRBJ2-3; a possible D gene is TRBD1 (5 bases). The specimen comprised CD4+ T cells sorted from PBMCs, sampled 15 days after the yellow fever booster vaccination. In DNA form, the CDR3 reads TGTGCCAGCACGTACAGGCGTACAGATACGCAGTATTTT. This codes for CASTYRRTDTQYF.